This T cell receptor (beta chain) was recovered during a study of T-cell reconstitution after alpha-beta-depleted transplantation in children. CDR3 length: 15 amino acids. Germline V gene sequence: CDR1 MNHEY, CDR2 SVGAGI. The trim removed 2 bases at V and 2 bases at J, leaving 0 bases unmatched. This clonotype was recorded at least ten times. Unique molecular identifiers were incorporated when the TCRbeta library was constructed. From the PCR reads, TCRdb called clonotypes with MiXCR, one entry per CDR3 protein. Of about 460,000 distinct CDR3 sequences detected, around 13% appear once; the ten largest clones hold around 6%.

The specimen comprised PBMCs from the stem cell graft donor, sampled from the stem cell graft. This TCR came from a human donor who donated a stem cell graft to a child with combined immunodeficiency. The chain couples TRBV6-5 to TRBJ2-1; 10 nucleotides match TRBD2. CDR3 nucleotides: TGTGCCAGCAGTTACCTAGCGGGGGCCTACAATGAGCAGTTCTTC. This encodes CASSYLAGAYNEQFF.